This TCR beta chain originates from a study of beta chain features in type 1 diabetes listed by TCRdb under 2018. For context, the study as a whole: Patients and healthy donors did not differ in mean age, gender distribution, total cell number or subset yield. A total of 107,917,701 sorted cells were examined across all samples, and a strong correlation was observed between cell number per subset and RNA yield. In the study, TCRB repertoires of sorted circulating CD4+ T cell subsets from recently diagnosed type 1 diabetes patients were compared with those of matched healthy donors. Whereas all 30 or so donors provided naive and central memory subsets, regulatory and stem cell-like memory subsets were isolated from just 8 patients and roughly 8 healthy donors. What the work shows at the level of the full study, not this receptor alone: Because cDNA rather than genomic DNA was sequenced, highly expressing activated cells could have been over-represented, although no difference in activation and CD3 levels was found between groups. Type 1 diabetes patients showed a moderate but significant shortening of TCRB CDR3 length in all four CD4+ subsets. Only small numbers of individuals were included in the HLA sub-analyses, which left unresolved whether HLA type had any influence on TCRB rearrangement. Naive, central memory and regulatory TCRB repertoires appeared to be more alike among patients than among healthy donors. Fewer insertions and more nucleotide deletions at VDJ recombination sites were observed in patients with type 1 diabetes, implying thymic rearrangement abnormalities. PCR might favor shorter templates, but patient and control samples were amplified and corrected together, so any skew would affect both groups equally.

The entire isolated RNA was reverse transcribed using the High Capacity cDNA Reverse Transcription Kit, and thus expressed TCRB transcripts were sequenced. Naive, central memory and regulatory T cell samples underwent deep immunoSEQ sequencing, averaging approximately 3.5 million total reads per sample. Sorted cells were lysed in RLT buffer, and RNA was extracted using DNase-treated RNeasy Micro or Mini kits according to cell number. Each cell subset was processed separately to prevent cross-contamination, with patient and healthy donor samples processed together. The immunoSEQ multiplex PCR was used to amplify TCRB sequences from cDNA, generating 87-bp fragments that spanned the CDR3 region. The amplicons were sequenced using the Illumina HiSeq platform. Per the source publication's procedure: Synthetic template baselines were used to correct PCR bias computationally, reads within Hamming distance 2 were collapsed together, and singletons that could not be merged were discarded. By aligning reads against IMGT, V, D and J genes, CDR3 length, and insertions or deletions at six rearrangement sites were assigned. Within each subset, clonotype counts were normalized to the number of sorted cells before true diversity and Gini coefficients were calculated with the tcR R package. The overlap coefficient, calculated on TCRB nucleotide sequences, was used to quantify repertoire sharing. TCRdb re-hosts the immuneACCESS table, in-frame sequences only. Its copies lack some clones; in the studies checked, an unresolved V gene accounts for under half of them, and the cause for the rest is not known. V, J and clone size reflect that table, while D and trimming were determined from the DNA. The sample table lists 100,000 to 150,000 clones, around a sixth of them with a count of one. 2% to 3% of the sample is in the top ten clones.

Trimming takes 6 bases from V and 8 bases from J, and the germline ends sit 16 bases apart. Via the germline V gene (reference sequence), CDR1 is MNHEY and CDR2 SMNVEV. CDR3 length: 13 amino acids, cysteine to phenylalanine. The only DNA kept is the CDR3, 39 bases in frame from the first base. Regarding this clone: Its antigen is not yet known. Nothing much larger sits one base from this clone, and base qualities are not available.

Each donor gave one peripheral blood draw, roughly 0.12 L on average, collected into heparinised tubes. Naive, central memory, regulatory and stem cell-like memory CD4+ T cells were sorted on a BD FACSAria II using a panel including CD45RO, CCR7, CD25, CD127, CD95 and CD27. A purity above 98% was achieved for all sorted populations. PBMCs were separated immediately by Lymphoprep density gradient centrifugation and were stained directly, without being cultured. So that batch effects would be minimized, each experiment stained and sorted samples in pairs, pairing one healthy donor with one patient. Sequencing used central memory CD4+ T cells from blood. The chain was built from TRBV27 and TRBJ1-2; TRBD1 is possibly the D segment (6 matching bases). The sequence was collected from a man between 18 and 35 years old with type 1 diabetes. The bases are TGTGCCAGCAGGCTCAGGGGCGAAGGAGGCTACACCTTC. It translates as CASRLRGEGGYTF.